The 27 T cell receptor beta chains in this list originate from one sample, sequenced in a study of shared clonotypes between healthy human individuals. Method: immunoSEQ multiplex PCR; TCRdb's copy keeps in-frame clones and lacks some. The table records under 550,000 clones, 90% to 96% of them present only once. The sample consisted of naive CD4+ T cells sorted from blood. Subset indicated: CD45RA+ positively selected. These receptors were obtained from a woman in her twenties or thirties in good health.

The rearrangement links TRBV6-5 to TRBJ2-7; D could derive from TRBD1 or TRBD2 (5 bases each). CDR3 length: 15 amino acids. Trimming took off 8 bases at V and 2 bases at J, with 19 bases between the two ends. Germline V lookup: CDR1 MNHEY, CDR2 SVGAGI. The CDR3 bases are TGTGCCAGCGCCCTCGGGGCCCTCGGGACCTACGAGCAGTACTTC. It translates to CASALGALGTYEQYF.

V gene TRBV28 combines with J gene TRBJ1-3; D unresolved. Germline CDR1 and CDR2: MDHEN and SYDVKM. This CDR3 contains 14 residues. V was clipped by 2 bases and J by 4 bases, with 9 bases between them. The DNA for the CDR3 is TGTGCCAGCAGTTTAGGGCCTTACGGAAACACCATATATTTT. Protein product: CASSLGPYGNTIYF.

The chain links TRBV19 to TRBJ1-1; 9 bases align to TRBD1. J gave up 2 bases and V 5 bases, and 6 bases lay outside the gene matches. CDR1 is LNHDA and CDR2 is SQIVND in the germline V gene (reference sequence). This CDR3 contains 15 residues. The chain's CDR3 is CASSLPGQGNTEAFF. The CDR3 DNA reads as TGTGCCAGTAGTCTACCGGGACAGGGAAACACTGAAGCTTTCTTT. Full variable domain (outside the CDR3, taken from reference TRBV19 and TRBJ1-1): DGGITQSPKYLFRKEGQNVTLSCEQNLNHDAMYWYRQDPGQGLRLIYYSQIVNDFQKGDIAEGYSVSREKKESFPLTVTSAQKNPTAFYLCASSLPGQGNTEAFFGQGTRLTVV.

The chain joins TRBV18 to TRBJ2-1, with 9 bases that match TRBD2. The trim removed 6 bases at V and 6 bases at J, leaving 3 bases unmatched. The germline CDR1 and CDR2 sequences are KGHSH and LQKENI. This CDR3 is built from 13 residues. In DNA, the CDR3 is TGTGCCAGCTCGGGACTAGCCCCCAATGAGCAGTTCTTC. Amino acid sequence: CASSGLAPNEQFF.

The CDR3 region has the DNA TGTGCCAGCAGTCCCCCAGGGAGCCCCTCCTATGGCTACACCTTC. Amino acids: CASSPPGSPSYGYTF. This chain links TRBV28 with TRBJ1-2; weak D call: TRBD1 (5 bases). This CDR3 is built from 15 residues. V was cut by 5 bases and J by 4 bases, with 17 bases left in between. CDR1 is MDHEN, CDR2 SYDVKM, per germline.

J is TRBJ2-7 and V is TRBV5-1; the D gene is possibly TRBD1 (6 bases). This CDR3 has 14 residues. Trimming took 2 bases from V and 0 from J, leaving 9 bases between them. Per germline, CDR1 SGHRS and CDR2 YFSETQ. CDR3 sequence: CASSFGDTSYEQYF. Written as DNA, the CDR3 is TGCGCCAGCAGCTTCGGGGACACCTCCTACGAGCAGTACTTC.

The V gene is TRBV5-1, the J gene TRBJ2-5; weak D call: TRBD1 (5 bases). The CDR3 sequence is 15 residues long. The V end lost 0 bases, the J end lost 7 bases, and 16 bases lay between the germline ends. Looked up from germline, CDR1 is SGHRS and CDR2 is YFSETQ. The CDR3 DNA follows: TGCGCCAGCAGCTTGGGGGGCAGAGTACCAGGGACCCAGTACTTC. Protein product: CASSLGGRVPGTQYF.

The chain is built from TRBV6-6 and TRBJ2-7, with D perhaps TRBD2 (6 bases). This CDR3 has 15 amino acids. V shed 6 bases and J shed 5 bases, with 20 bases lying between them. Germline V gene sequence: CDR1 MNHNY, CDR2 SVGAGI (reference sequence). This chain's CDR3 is CASRAPGTGVDEQYF. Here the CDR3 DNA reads TGTGCCAGCAGGGCCCCCGGGACTGGGGTTGACGAGCAGTACTTC.

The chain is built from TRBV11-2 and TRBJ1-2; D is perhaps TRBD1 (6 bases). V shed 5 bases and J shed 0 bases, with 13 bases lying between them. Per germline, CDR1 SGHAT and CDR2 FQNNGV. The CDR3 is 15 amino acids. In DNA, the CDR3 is TGTGCCAGCAGCCCCCCCAGGGGAGCTAACTATGGCTACACCTTC. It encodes CASSPPRGANYGYTF.

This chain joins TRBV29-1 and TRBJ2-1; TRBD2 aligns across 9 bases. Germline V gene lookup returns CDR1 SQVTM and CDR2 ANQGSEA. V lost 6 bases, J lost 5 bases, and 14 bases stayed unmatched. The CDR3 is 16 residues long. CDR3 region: CSVYPLAGLQNNEQFF. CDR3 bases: TGCAGCGTCTACCCTCTAGCGGGATTACAAAACAATGAGCAGTTCTTC.

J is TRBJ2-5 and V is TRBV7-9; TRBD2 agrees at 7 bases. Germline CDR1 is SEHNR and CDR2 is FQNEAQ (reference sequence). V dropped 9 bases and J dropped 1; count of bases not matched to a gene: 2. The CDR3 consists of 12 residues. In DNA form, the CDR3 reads TGTGCCAGTGGGACTACCCAAGAGACCCAGTACTTC. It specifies CASGTTQETQYF.

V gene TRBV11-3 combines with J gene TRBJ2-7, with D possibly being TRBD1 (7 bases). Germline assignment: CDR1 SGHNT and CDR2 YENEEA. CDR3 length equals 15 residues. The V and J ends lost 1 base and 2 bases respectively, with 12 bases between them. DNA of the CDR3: TGTGCCAGCAGCTTAGCGCAGGGGGGAGCCTACGAGCAGTACTTC. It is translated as CASSLAQGGAYEQYF.

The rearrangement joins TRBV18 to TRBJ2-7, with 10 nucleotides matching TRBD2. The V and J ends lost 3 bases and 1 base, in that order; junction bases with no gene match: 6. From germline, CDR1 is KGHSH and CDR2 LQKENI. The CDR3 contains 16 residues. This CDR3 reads CASSPEGAGGSYEQYF. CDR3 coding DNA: TGTGCCAGCTCACCCGAGGGAGCGGGAGGGTCCTACGAGCAGTACTTC.

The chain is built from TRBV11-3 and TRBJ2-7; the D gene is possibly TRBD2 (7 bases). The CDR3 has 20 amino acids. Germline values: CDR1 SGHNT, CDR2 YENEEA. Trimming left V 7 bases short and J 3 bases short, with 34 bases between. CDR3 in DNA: TGTGCCAGCAAGGAAAGGGGGAGGACTAGAAGACCGAAACGGTACTACGAGCAGTACTTC. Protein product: CASKERGRTRRPKRYYEQYF.

The CDR3 loop reads CASSAEVFGGRNTEAFF. CDR3 sequence (DNA): TGTGCCAGCAGCGCAGAAGTTTTCGGCGGCAGGAACACTGAAGCTTTCTTT. The V and J genes are TRBV11-3 and TRBJ1-1; unclear D gene. V lost 5 bases and J lost 1, with 20 bases in between. The CDR3 is 17 amino acids. Germline CDR1 is SGHNT and CDR2 is YENEEA.

The CDR3 nucleotides read TGCGCCAGCAGTCAATCGGGCAGATACACTGAAGCTTTCTTT. It codes for CASSQSGRYTEAFF. The chain carries TRBV23-1 and TRBJ1-1; D is unresolved. TRBV23-1 is sorted into the ORF group, with uncertain function. This CDR3 has 14 amino acids. Trimming removed 0 bases at V and 3 bases at J, with 8 bases between.

CDR3 in amino acids: CASSHGPTSGSGDTQYF. The CDR3 coding sequence is TGTGCCAGCAGCCACGGACCCACTAGCGGCTCAGGGGATACGCAGTATTTT. This chain joins TRBV4-2 and TRBJ2-3; 8 bases are a match to TRBD2. The V and J ends lost 3 bases and 6 bases, in that order; junction bases with no gene match: 14. Germline CDR1 is LGHNA and CDR2 is YNFKEQ. This CDR3 has 17 residues.

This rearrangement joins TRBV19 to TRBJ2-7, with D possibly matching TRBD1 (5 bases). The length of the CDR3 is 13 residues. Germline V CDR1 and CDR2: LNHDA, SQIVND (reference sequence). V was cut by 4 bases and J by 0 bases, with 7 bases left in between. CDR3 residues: CASSKQASYEQYF. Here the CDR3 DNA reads TGTGCCAGTAGTAAACAGGCCTCCTACGAGCAGTACTTC.

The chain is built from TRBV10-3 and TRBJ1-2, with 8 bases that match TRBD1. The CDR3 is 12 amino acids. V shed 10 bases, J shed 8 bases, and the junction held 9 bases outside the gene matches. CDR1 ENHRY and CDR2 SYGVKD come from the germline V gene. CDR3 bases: TGTGCCACTTGGACAGGGAGGAGCGGCTACACCTTC. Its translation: CATWTGRSGYTF.

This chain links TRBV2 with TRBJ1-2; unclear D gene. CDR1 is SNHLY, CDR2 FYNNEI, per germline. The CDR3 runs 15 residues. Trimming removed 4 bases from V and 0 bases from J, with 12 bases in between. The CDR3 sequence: CASSVLLRTNYGYTF. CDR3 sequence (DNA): TGTGCCAGCAGTGTGCTTCTGCGTACTAACTATGGCTACACCTTC.

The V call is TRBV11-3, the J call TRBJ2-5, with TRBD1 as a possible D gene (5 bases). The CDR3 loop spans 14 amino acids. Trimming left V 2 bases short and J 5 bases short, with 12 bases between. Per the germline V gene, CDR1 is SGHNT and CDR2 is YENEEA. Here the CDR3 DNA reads TGTGCCAGCAGCTTATCAGGGCCCCAGGAGACCCAGTACTTC. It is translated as CASSLSGPQETQYF.

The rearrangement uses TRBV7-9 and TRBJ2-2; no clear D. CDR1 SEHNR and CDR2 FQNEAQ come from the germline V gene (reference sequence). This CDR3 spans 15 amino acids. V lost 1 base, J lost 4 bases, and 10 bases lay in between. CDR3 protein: CASSLVGIGTGELFF. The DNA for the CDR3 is TGTGCCAGCAGCTTAGTAGGCATCGGCACCGGGGAGCTGTTTTTT.

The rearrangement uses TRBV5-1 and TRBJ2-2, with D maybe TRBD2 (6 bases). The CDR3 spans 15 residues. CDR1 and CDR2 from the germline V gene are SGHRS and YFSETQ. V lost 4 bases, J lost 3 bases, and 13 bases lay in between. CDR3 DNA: TGCGCCAGCAGCCTATCTACGGGGGACACCGGGGAGCTGTTTTTT. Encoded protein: CASSLSTGDTGELFF.

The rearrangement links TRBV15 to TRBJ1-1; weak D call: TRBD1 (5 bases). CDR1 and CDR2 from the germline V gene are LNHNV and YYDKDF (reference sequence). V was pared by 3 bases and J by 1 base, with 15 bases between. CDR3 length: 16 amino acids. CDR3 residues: CATSSHPSGGNTEAFF. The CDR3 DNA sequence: TGTGCCACCAGCAGTCACCCAAGCGGGGGGAACACTGAAGCTTTCTTT.

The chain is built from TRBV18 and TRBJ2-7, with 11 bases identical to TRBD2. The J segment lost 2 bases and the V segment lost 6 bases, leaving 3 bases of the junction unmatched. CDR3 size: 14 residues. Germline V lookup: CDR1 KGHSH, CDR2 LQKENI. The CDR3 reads CASSIAGGPYEQYF. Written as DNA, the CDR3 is TGTGCCAGCTCTATAGCGGGAGGGCCCTACGAGCAGTACTTC.

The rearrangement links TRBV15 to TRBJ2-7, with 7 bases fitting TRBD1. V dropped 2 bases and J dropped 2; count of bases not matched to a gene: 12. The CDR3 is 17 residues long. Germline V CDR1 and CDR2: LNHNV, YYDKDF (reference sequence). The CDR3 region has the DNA TGTGCCACCAGCAGAACTCCCCTGACAGGGCCGACCTACGAGCAGTACTTC. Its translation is CATSRTPLTGPTYEQYF.

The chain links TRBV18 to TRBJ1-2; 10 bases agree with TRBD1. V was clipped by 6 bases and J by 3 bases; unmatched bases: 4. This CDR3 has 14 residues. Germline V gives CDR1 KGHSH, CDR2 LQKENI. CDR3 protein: CASSGTGEDYGYTF. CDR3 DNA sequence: TGTGCCAGCTCCGGGACAGGGGAAGACTATGGCTACACCTTC.